The 27 T cell receptor beta chains listed next were all sequenced from one sample in a study of blood T cell repertoires in COVID-19. Profiled with immunoSEQ multiplex PCR; TCRdb holds only in-frame clones, not every one. The top ten hold over 2% of the sample, which has some 160,000 clones, around 87% seen once. The sample was peripheral blood. The receptors shown here come from a woman aged 80 or over with COVID-19, enrolled during active disease.

V gene TRBV9 combines with J gene TRBJ2-7, with 13 bases lining up with TRBD2. Per the germline V gene, CDR1 is SGDLS and CDR2 is YYNGEE. After removal of 4 bases from V and 5 bases from J, the junction contained 3 bases not matched to a gene. The CDR3 is 14 amino acids. The CDR3, as DNA: TGTGCCAGCAGCTTAGGACTAGCGGGAGACGAGCAGTACTTC. Translating gives CASSLGLAGDEQYF. Full variable domain (missing parts from reference TRBV9 and TRBJ2-7): DSGVTQTPKHLITATGQRVTLRCSPRSGDLSVYWYQQSLDQGLQFLIQYYNGEERAKGNILERFSAQQFPDLHSELNLSSLELGDSALYFCASSLGLAGDEQYFGPGTRLTVT.

The chain has TRBV2 and TRBJ2-7; TRBD1 is a possible D gene (5 bases). The germline V and J ends were trimmed by 7 bases and 3 bases, with 10 bases remaining between them. Germline CDR1 and CDR2: SNHLY and FYNNEI. The CDR3 sequence is 12 residues long. In DNA, the CDR3 is TGTGCCAGCAAGGGGTCATTCTACGAGCAGTACTTC. This codes for CASKGSFYEQYF. Together with reference TRBV2 and TRBJ2-7, the CDR3 gives the full variable domain: EPEVTQTPSHQVTQMGQEVILRCVPISNHLYFYWYRQILGQKVEFLVSFYNNEISEKSEIFDDQFSVERPDGSNFTLKIRSTKLEDSAMYFCASKGSFYEQYFGPGTRLTVT.

This chain links TRBV27 with TRBJ1-4, with D possibly being TRBD1 (6 bases). CDR1 MNHEY and CDR2 SMNVEV come from the germline V gene (reference sequence). The ends were cut back, 3 bases at V and 14 bases at J, with 22 bases in the middle. The CDR3 is made up of 15 amino acids. The CDR3 reads CASSLLGQGGGKLFF. For the CDR3, the DNA is TGTGCCAGCAGTTTGTTGGGGCAGGGAGGGGGAAAGCTGTTTTTT.

CDR3 region: CASSPEVDGYTF. CDR3 sequence (DNA): TGTGCCAGCTCACCGGAGGTCGATGGCTACACCTTC. The chain combines TRBV18 with TRBJ1-2; D is uncertain. The germline CDR1 and CDR2 sequences are KGHSH and LQKENI. CDR3 length: 12 amino acids. V shed 3 bases and J shed 6 bases, with 8 bases lying between them.

CDR3 sequence (DNA): TGTGCCAGCAGCTTAGATCGGGGAATCGAAGCTTTCTTT. As protein: CASSLDRGIEAFF. The chain uses TRBV11-2 and TRBJ1-1; D gene uncertain. Trimming shortened V by 0 bases and J by 8 bases, and 10 bases separated the two germline ends. The CDR3 is 13 amino acids. Per germline, CDR1 SGHAT and CDR2 FQNNGV. Based on the CDR3 plus reference TRBV11-2 and TRBJ1-1, the full variable domain is EAGVAQSPRYKIIEKRQSVAFWCNPISGHATLYWYQQILGQGPKLLIQFQNNGVVDDSQLPKDRFSAERLKGVDSTLKIQPAKLEDSAVYLCASSLDRGIEAFFGQGTRLTVV.

The rearrangement joins TRBV29-1 to TRBJ2-7; TRBD1 is a possible D gene (5 bases). Trimming pared 6 bases from V and 7 bases from J, leaving 19 bases between. CDR3 length: 13 residues. Germline values: CDR1 SQVTM, CDR2 ANQGSEA. The CDR3 loop reads CSVREADQGEQYF. The CDR3, as DNA: TGCAGCGTCCGCGAGGCAGACCAGGGTGAGCAGTACTTC.

This chain joins TRBV5-1 and TRBJ2-3, with 13 nucleotides matching TRBD2. CDR3 size: 17 residues. V dropped 4 bases and J dropped 5; count of bases not matched to a gene: 10. Germline CDR1 reads SGHRS; CDR2 reads YFSETQ. The CDR3 protein is CASSIALLAGGLDTQYF. The CDR3 DNA reads as TGCGCCAGCAGCATCGCCTTACTAGCGGGAGGGTTAGATACGCAGTATTTT.

The rearrangement uses TRBV6-5 and TRBJ1-2; 9 bases map to TRBD1. CDR1 MNHEY and CDR2 SVGAGI come from the germline V gene. The CDR3 is made up of 14 amino acids. Trimming took 6 bases from V and 4 from J; bases not matched to a gene: 6. The CDR3 reads CASRKQGASYGYTF. The CDR3 DNA reads TGTGCCAGCAGAAAACAGGGGGCGAGCTATGGCTACACCTTC.

The chain couples TRBV28 to TRBJ1-5, with 7 bases matching TRBD1. CDR1 and CDR2 from the germline V gene are MDHEN and SYDVKM. After removal of 7 bases from V and 7 bases from J, the junction contained 13 bases not matched to a gene. The CDR3 loop spans 15 amino acids. The CDR3 DNA reads as TGTGCCAGCACCCCCTCAGGGGGGCCCCTACAGCCCCAGCATTTT. Protein: CASTPSGGPLQPQHF.

This clone has only a few counts. The chain carries TRBV5-1 and TRBJ2-1; D remains unclear. Germline V gene data show CDR1 as SGHRS and CDR2 as YFSETQ. This CDR3 has 12 residues. Between the trimmed V and J ends, which lost 4 bases and 8 bases, there was a span of 10 bases. The CDR3 spells CASSVPLDEQFF. In DNA form, the CDR3 reads TGCGCCAGCAGCGTTCCTCTCGATGAGCAGTTCTTC.

V and J are TRBV12-3 or TRBV12-4 and TRBJ1-5; D is unclear. The CDR3 is 13 amino acids. V was cut by 6 bases and J by 7 bases, with 13 bases left in between. CDR3 loop: CASSAGQGQPQHF. In DNA form, the CDR3 reads TGTGCCAGCAGCGCGGGTCAAGGCCAGCCCCAGCATTTT.

The J gene is TRBJ1-2, the V gene TRBV27; D might be TRBD1 (5 bases). The CDR3 is 12 residues long. The V end lost 8 bases, the J end lost 7 bases, and 14 bases lay between the germline ends. The germline V gene has CDR1 MNHEY and CDR2 SMNVEV (reference sequence). The CDR3 sequence: CASRPMGGGYTF. The CDR3 DNA follows: TGTGCCAGCCGTCCTATGGGGGGTGGCTACACCTTC.

The V call is TRBV2, the J call TRBJ1-4; TRBD1 might be the D (6 bases). The V gene lost 2 bases and the J gene lost 6 bases, with 19 bases spanning the gap. The germline CDR1 and CDR2 sequences are SNHLY and FYNNEI. This CDR3 comprises 17 residues. Here the CDR3 DNA reads TGTGCCAGCAGTGAACCCCCCCTACCGGGACATTATGAAAAACTGTTTTTT. Protein sequence: CASSEPPLPGHYEKLFF.

V usage is TRBV5-1 and J usage is TRBJ2-1, with 10 bases matching TRBD2. This CDR3 contains 15 residues. J lost 9 bases, V lost 1 base, and 7 bases had no gene match. Germline CDR1 and CDR2: SGHRS and YFSETQ. DNA of the CDR3: TGCGCCAGCAGCTTGCAAACTAGCGGGAAAGGTGAGCAGTTCTTC. Encoded protein: CASSLQTSGKGEQFF.

The chain has TRBV5-1 and TRBJ2-3, with a possible D match to TRBD1 (7 bases). V dropped 0 bases and J dropped 1 base, with 12 bases sitting between them. The CDR3 totals 16 residues. Germline V gene data show CDR1 as SGHRS and CDR2 as YFSETQ. The CDR3 DNA is TGCGCCAGCAGCTTGGATCCCAGGGGGGGCACAGATACGCAGTATTTT. Its translation is CASSLDPRGGTDTQYF.

The chain uses TRBV28 and TRBJ2-1; D might be TRBD2 (6 bases). With 1 base removed from V and 6 bases from J, the gap between germline ends came to 10 bases. The CDR3 has 14 residues. Germline loops: CDR1 MDHEN, CDR2 SYDVKM. The CDR3, as DNA: TGTGCCAGCAGTTTATCTAGCGTCCTCAATGAGCAGTTCTTC. This sequence encodes CASSLSSVLNEQFF.

The chain employs TRBV11-2 and TRBJ1-2, with 7 bases matching TRBD1. Germline CDR1 and CDR2: SGHAT and FQNNGV. This CDR3 contains 15 residues. V gave up 4 bases and J gave up 8 bases; unmatched junction bases: 13. The CDR3 loop reads CASSSLRAGGNGYTF. The CDR3 region has the DNA TGTGCCAGCAGCTCCTTACGGGCAGGGGGGAACGGCTACACCTTC. The entire variable domain, with the rest obtained from reference TRBV11-2 and TRBJ1-2, is as follows: EAGVAQSPRYKIIEKRQSVAFWCNPISGHATLYWYQQILGQGPKLLIQFQNNGVVDDSQLPKDRFSAERLKGVDSTLKIQPAKLEDSAVYLCASSSLRAGGNGYTFGSGTRLTVV.

This clone came up a few times. J is TRBJ1-6 and V is TRBV2; D possibly corresponds to TRBD1 (5 bases). Trimming stripped 8 bases from V and 7 bases from J, with 12 bases between. CDR3 length: 13 amino acids. The germline V gene has CDR1 SNHLY and CDR2 FYNNEI. CDR3 in amino acids: CASLPTANSPLHF. CDR3 nucleotides: TGTGCCAGCCTCCCGACAGCCAATTCACCCCTCCACTTT. Full variable domain (missing parts from reference TRBV2 and TRBJ1-6): EPEVTQTPSHQVTQMGQEVILRCVPISNHLYFYWYRQILGQKVEFLVSFYNNEISEKSEIFDDQFSVERPDGSNFTLKIRSTKLEDSAMYFCASLPTANSPLHFGNGTRLTVT.

There are a few counts of this clone. This rearrangement joins TRBV7-2 to TRBJ2-7; 7 bases line up with TRBD2. This CDR3 contains 15 residues. After removal of 5 bases from V and 4 bases from J, the junction contained 11 bases not matched to a gene. CDR1 and CDR2 from the germline V gene are SGHTA and FQGNSA. CDR3 nucleotides: TGTGCCAGCAGCCCGGCGCCAGCGGGGAATTACGAGCAGTACTTC. This translates into CASSPAPAGNYEQYF.

The rearrangement links TRBV7-6 to TRBJ2-7; 7 bases are shared with TRBD1. The CDR3 consists of 18 residues. The J segment lost 2 bases and the V segment lost 3 bases, leaving 16 bases of the junction unmatched. The V gene's germline CDR1 is SGHVS and CDR2 FNYEAQ. CDR3 in amino acids: CASSLGDRATGSAYEQYF. The CDR3 region has the DNA TGTGCCAGCAGCTTGGGAGACAGGGCTACCGGCTCGGCCTACGAGCAGTACTTC. Full variable domain (missing parts from reference TRBV7-6 and TRBJ2-7): GAGVSQSPRYKVTKRGQDVALRCDPISGHVSLYWYRQALGQGPEFLTYFNYEAQQDKSGLPNDRFSAERPEGSISTLTIQRTEQRDSAMYRCASSLGDRATGSAYEQYFGPGTRLTVT.

This chain uses TRBV5-1 with TRBJ2-1, with 11 nucleotides matching TRBD2. CDR1 and CDR2 (germline): SGHRS, YFSETQ. CDR3 length equals 19 residues. V lost 6 bases and J lost 0; bases outside the gene matches: 14. The CDR3 coding sequence is TGCGCCAGCACACGGGGGACTAGCGGTACAATGAGCTCCTACAATGAGCAGTTCTTC. It codes for CASTRGTSGTMSSYNEQFF.

The chain combines TRBV7-6 with TRBJ2-2; 11 bases align to TRBD2. Germline-derived CDR1 and CDR2 are SGHVS and FNYEAQ. The CDR3 length is 16 residues. Losses at the gene ends were 5 bases for V and 6 bases for J; bases not matched to a gene: 8. CDR3 sequence: CASSPNSGRAAGELFF. The DNA for the CDR3 is TGTGCCAGCAGCCCCAATAGCGGGAGGGCTGCCGGGGAGCTGTTTTTT.

The chain links TRBV4-3 to TRBJ1-2; possible D gene TRBD1, 5 bases. The CDR3 contains 14 residues. CDR1 is LGHNA and CDR2 is YSLEER in the germline V gene. The V and J ends lost 1 base and 4 bases respectively, with 10 bases between them. The CDR3 here is CASSQVRGSYGYTF. In DNA, the CDR3 is TGCGCCAGCAGCCAAGTCCGGGGGAGCTATGGCTACACCTTC.

The rearrangement uses TRBV28 and TRBJ1-2, with TRBD1 matching 11 bases. The J segment lost 7 bases and the V segment lost 4 bases, leaving 5 bases of the junction unmatched. Germline CDR1 reads MDHEN; CDR2 reads SYDVKM. CDR3 length equals 14 residues. The CDR3 DNA is TGTGCCAGCAGTTCCGGGACAGGGGGTTTTGGCTACACCTTC. Translation: CASSSGTGGFGYTF.

This chain connects TRBV6-6 to TRBJ2-7; perhaps TRBD2 as D (6 bases). Germline V gene lookup returns CDR1 MNHNY and CDR2 SVGAGI (reference sequence). This CDR3 comprises 14 residues. V shed 7 bases and J shed 2 bases, with 15 bases lying between them. CDR3 sequence: CASIDPGLPYEQYF. The CDR3 nucleotides are TGTGCCAGCATCGATCCGGGACTTCCCTACGAGCAGTACTTC.

The CDR3 spells CASSPVPGQGNIQYF. CDR3 nucleotide sequence: TGTGCCAGCAGCCCCGTTCCGGGCCAGGGGAACATTCAGTACTTC. The chain couples TRBV9 to TRBJ2-4, with D tentatively TRBD1 (6 bases). CDR1 SGDLS and CDR2 YYNGEE come from the germline V gene. V dropped 4 bases and J dropped 7 bases, with 18 bases sitting between them. CDR3 length equals 15 residues. Filled out from reference TRBV9 and TRBJ2-4, the complete variable domain reads DSGVTQTPKHLITATGQRVTLRCSPRSGDLSVYWYQQSLDQGLQFLIQYYNGEERAKGNILERFSAQQFPDLHSELNLSSLELGDSALYFCASSPVPGQGNIQYFGAGTRLSVL.

This clone has a single count. The rearrangement joins TRBV12-3 or TRBV12-4 to TRBJ1-1; no reliable D call. The CDR3 has 13 residues. The V end lost 7 bases, the J end lost 5 bases, and 14 bases lay between the germline ends. CDR3 in amino acids: CASTLLRSTEAFF. The CDR3 DNA follows: TGTGCCAGCACCCTCCTAAGGAGTACTGAAGCTTTCTTT.